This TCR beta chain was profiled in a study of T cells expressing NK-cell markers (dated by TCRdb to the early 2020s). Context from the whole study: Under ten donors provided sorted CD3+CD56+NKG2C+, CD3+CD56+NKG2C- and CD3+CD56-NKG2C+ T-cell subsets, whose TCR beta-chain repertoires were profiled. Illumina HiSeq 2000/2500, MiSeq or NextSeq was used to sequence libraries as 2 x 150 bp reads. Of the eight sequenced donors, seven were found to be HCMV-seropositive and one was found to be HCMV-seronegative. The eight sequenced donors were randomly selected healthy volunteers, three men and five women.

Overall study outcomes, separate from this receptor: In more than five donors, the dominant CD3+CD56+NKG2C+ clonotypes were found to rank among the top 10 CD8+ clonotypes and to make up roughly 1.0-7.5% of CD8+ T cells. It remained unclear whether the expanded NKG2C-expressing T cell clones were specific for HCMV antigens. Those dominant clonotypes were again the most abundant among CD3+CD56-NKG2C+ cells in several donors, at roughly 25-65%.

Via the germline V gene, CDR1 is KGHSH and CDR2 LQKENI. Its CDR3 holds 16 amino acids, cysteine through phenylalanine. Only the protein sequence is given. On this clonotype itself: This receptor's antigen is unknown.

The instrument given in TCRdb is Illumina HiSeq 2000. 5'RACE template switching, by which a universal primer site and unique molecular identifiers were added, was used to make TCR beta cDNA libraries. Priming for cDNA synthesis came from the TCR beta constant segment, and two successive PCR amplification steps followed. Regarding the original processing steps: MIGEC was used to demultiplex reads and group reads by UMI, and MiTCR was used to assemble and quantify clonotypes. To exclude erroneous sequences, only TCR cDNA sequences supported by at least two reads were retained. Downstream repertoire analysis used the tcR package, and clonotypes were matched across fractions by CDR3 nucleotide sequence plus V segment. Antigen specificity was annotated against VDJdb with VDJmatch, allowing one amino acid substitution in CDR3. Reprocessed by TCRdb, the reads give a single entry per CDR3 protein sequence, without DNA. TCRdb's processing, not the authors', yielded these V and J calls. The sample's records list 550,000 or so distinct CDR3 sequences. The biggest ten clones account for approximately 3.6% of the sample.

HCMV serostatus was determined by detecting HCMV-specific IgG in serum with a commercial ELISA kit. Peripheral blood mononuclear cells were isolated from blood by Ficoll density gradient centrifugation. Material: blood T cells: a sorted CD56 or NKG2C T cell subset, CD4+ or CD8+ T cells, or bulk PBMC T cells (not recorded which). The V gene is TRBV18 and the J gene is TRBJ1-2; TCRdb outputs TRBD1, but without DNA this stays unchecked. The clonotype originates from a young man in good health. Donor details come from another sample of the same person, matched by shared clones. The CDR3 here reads CASSLRRDRDNYGYTF. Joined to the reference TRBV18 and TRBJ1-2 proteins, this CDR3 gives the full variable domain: NAGVMQNPRHLVRRRGQEARLRCSPMKGHSHVYWYRQLPEEGLKFMVYLQKENIIDESGMPKERFSAEFPKEGPSILRIQQVVRGDSAAYFCASSLRRDRDNYGYTFGSGTRLTVV.